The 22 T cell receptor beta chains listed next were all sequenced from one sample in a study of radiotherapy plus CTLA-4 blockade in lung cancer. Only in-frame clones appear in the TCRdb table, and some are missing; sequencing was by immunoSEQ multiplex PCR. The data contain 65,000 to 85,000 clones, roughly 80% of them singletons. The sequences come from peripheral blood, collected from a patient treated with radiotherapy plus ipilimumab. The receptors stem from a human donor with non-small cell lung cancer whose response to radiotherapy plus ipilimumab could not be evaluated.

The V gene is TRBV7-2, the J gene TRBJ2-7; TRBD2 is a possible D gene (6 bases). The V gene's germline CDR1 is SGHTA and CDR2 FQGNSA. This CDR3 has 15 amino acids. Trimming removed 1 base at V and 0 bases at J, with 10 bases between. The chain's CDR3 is CASSLGAGSSYEQYF. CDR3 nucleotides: TGTGCCAGCAGCTTAGGGGCGGGGTCCTCCTACGAGCAGTACTTC.

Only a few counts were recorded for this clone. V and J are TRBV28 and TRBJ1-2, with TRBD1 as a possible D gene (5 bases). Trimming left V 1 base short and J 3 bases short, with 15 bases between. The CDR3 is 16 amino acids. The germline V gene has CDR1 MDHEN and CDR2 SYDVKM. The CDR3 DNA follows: TGTGCCAGCAGTTTATTATGGCGCAGGGCAGACTATGGCTACACCTTC. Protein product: CASSLLWRRADYGYTF.

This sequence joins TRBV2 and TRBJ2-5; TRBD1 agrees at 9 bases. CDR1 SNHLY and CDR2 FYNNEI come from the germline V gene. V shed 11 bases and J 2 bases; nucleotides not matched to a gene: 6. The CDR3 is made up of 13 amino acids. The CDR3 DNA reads TGTGCCGGGGACAGGGCAAGGCAAGAGACCCAGTACTTC. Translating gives CAGDRARQETQYF.

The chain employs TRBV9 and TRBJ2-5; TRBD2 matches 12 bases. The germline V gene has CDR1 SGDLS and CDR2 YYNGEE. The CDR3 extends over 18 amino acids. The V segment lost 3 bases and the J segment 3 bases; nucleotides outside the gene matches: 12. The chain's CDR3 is CASSDMPRASGREETQYF. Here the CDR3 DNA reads TGTGCCAGCAGCGATATGCCTCGGGCTAGCGGGAGGGAAGAGACCCAGTACTTC.

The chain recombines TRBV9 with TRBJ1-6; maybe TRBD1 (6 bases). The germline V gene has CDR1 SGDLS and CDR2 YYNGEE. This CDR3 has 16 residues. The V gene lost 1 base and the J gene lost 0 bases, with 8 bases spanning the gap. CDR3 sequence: CASSVTGSSYNSPLHF. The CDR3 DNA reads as TGTGCCAGCAGCGTAACAGGGAGCTCCTATAATTCACCCCTCCACTTT.

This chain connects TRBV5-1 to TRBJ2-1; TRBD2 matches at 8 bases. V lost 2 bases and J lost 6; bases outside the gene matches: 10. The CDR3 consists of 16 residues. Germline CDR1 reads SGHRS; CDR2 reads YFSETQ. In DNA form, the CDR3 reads TGCGCCAGCAGCTTCTCAGCGGGAGTCAAAAGCAATGAGCAGTTCTTC. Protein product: CASSFSAGVKSNEQFF.

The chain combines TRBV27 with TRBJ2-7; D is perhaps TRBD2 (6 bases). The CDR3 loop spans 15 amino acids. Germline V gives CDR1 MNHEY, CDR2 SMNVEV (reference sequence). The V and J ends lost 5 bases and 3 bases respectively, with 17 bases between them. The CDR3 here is CASSPQAEGFYEQYF. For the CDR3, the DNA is TGTGCCAGCAGTCCTCAAGCGGAGGGATTCTACGAGCAGTACTTC.

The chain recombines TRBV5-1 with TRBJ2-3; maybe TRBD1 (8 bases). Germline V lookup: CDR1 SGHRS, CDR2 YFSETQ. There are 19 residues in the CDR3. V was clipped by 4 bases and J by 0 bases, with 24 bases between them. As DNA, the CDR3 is TGCGCCAGCAGCCCACAGGGGGGGTACGGATCAACTAGCACAGATACGCAGTATTTT. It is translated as CASSPQGGYGSTSTDTQYF.

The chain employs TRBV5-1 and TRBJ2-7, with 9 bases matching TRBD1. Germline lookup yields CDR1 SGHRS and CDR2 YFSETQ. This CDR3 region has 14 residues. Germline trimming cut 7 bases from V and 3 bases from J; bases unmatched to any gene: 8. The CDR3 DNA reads TGCGCCAGCCGAACCGGGACAGGGAACTACGAGCAGTACTTC. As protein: CASRTGTGNYEQYF.

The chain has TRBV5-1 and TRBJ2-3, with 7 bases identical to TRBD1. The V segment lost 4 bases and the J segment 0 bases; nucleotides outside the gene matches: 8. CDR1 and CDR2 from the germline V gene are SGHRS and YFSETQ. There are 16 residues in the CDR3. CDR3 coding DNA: TGCGCCAGCAGCCTCGGACAGGCCCTTAGCACAGATACGCAGTATTTT. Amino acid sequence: CASSLGQALSTDTQYF.

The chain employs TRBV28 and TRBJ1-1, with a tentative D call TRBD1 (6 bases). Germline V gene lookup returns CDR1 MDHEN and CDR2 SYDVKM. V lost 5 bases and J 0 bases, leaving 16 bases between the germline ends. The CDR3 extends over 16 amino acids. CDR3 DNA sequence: TGTGCCAGCAGTCCCCCACTCGACAGGATGAACACTGAAGCTTTCTTT. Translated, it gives CASSPPLDRMNTEAFF.

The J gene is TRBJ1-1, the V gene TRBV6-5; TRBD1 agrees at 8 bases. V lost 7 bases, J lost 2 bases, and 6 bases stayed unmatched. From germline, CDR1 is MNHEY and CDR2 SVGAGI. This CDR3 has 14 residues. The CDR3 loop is CASMRQGANTEAFF. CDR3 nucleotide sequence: TGTGCCAGCATGCGGCAGGGGGCAAACACTGAAGCTTTCTTT.

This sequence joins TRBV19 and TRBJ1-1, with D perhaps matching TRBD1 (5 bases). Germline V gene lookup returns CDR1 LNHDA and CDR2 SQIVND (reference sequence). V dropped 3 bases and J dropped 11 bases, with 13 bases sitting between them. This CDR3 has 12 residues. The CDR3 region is CASSIQGMRAFF. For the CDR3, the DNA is TGTGCCAGTAGTATTCAGGGCATGAGGGCTTTCTTT.

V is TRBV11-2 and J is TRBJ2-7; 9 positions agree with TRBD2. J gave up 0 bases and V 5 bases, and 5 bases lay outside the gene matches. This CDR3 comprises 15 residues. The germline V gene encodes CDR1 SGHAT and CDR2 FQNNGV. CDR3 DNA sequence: TGTGCCAGCAGCCCCCATAGCGGGAGCTCCTACGAGCAGTACTTC. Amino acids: CASSPHSGSSYEQYF.

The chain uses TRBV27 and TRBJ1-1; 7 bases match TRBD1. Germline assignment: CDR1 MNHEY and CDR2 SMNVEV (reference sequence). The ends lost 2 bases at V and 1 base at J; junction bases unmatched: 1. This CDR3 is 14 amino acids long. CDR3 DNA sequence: TGTGCCAGCAGTTTAGACAGGGCGAACACTGAAGCTTTCTTT. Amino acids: CASSLDRANTEAFF.

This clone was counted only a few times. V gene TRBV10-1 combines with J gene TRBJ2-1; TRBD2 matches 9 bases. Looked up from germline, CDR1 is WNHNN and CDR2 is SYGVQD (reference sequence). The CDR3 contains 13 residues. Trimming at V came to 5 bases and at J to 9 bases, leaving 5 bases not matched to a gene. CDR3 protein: CASSSGTSFEQFF. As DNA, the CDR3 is TGCGCCAGCAGTTCCGGGACTAGCTTTGAGCAGTTCTTC.

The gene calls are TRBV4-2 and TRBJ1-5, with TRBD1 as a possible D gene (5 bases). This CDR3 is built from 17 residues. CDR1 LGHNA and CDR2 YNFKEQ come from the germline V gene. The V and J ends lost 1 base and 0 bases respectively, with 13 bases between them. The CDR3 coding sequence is TGTGCCAGCAGCCAAGTCGGTCAGGGTGGTAGCAATCAGCCCCAGCATTTT. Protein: CASSQVGQGGSNQPQHF.

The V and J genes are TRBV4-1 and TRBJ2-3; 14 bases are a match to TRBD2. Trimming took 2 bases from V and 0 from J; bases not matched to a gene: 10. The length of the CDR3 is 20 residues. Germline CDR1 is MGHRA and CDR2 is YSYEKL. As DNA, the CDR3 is TGCGCCAGCAGCCAACCAGGACTAGCGGGGGGTCGTGCTAGCACAGATACGCAGTATTTT. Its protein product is CASSQPGLAGGRASTDTQYF.

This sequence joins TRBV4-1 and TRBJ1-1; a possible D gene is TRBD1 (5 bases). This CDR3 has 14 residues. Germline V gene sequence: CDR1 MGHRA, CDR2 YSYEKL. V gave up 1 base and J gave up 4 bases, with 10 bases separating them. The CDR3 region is CASSQAETVTEAFF. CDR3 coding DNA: TGCGCCAGCAGCCAAGCCGAGACAGTCACTGAAGCTTTCTTT.

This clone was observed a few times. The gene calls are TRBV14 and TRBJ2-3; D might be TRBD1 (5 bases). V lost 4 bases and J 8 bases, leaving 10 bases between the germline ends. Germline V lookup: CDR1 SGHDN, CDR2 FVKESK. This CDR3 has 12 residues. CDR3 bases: TGTGCCAGCAGCCTAATCCAGGGTACGCAGTATTTT. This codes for CASSLIQGTQYF.

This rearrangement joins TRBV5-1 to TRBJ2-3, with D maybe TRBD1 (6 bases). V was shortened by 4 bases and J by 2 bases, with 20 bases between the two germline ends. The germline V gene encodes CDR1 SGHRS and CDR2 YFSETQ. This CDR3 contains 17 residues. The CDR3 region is CASSPGTGTWVTDTQYF. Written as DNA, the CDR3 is TGCGCCAGCAGCCCCGGGACCGGGACATGGGTCACAGATACGCAGTATTTT.

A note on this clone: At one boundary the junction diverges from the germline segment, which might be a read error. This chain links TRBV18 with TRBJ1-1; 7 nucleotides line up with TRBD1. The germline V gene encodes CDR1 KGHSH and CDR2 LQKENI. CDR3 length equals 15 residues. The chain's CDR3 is CASSLGGLGNAEAFF. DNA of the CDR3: TGTGCCAGCTCACTAGGGGGCTTGGGGAACGCTGAAGCTTTCTTT.